This TCR beta chain was sequenced during a study of shared clonotypes between healthy human individuals. Study context: For every donor, three CD4 naive, three CD4 memory, two CD8 naive and one CD8 memory plates were used. Study results and caveats: Estimated clonotype richness was generally higher in naive than memory subsets.

Points on this clone: Antigen specificity is unknown.

An even split of each subset's genomic DNA across several immunoSEQ plates was performed. Method: immunoSEQ multiplex PCR; TCRdb's copy keeps in-frame clones and lacks some. The sample lists more than 2 million clones; about 95% were seen once. Per germline, CDR1 PRHDT and CDR2 FYEKMQ (reference sequence). This CDR3 spans 16 amino acids. V shed 3 bases and J shed 2 bases, with 15 bases lying between them. Positively selected for CCR7, the CD45RO-negative cells used as naive CD8 cells excluded terminally differentiated effector memory CD45RA+ cells. Sequenced material: naive CD8+ T cells sorted from blood. The rearrangement links TRBV13 to TRBJ2-3, with D possibly matching TRBD2 (6 bases). This receptor was taken from a man aged 18 to 30 in good health. The CDR3 region has the DNA TGTGCCAGCAGCTTCCACGTAGCGGCCGTCACAGATACGCAGTATTTT. This translates into CASSFHVAAVTDTQYF.